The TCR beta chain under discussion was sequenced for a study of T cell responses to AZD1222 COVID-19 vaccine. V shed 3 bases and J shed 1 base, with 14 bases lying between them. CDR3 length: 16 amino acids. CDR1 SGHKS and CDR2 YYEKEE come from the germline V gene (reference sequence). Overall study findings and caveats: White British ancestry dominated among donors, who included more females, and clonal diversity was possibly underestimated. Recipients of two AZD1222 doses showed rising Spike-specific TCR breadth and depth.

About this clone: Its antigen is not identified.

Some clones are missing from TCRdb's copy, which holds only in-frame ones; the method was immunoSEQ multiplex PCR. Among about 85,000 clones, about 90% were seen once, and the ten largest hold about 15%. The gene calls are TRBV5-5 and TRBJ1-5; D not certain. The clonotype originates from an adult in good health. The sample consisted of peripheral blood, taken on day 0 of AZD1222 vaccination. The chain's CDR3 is CASSSELRGSNQPQHF. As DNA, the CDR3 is TGTGCCAGCAGCTCTGAGCTCCGGGGAAGCAATCAGCCCCAGCATTTT.